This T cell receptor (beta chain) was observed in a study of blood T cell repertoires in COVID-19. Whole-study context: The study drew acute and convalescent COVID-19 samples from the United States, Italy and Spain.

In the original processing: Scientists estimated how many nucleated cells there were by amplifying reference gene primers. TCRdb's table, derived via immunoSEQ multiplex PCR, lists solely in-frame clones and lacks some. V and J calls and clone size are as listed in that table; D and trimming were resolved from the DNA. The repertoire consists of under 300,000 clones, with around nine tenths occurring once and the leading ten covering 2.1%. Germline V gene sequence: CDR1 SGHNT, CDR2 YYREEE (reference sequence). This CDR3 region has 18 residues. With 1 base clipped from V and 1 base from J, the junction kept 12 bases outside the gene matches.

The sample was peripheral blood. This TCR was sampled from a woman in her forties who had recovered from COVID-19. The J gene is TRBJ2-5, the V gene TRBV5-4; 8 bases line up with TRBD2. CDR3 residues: CASSLWPAGDPIQETQYF. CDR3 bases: TGTGCCAGCAGCTTGTGGCCAGCGGGGGACCCGATCCAAGAGACCCAGTACTTC. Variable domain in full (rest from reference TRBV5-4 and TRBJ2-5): ETGVTQSPTHLIKTRGQQVTLRCSSQSGHNTVSWYQQALGQGPQFIFQYYREEENGRGNFPPRFSGLQFPNYSSELNVNALELDDSALYLCASSLWPAGDPIQETQYFGPGTRLLVL.